Listed here are 6 T cell receptor beta chains from one sample, sequenced in a study of T and B cells in COVID-19 patients. TRB was amplified from approximately 250-480 ng of blood genomic DNA. BIOMED2 TRB-A/B primer pools were used in multiplex TRB PCR. MiXCR was run by TCRdb on the multiplex PCR reads, yielding one entry per CDR3 protein. The table lists about 18,000 distinct CDR3 sequences, 36% of them singletons. The sample was blood. Every receptor here comes from a human donor with active COVID-19.

Judged by abundance, this clonotype is medium-sized. The chain couples TRBV29-1 to TRBJ2-1; D is ambiguous. Trimming removed 3 bases from V and 8 bases from J, with 11 bases in between. The CDR3 has 12 residues. CDR1 and CDR2 (germline): SQVTM, ANQGSEA. This chain's CDR3 is CSVDKGQDEQFF. CDR3 DNA: TGCAGCGTTGATAAGGGCCAGGATGAGCAGTTCTTC.

The CDR3 sequence: CASSDGRGTGTGGYTF. CDR3 nucleotides: TGTGCCAGCAGTGACGGAAGAGGGACAGGGACGGGTGGCTACACCTTC. V usage is TRBV6-4 and J usage is TRBJ1-2, with 9 bases fitting TRBD1. V trimming: 2 bases; J trimming: 7 bases; junction bases outside the gene matches: 11. CDR1 and CDR2 from the germline V gene are MRHNA and SNTAGT. The CDR3 has 16 amino acids.

V is TRBV12-3 or TRBV12-4 and J is TRBJ2-7; tentatively, D is TRBD1 (6 bases). V was cut by 2 bases and J by 0 bases, with 14 bases left in between. The CDR3 consists of 16 residues. The CDR3 reads CASSLRDGRGSYEQYF. The DNA for the CDR3 is TGTGCCAGCAGTTTAAGGGACGGCAGGGGCTCCTACGAGCAGTACTTC.

V and J are TRBV6-1 and TRBJ2-3, with D maybe TRBD2 (7 bases). Trimming left V 1 base short and J 5 bases short, with 13 bases between. The CDR3 is 15 residues long. From germline, CDR1 is MNHNS and CDR2 SASEGT. Here the CDR3 DNA reads TGTGCCAGCAGTGAAGGGGGGGGGGCGATAGATACGCAGTATTTT. This translates into CASSEGGGAIDTQYF.

The table lists this clonotype with a few counts. V usage is TRBV5-4 and J usage is TRBJ2-3, with D possibly matching TRBD1 (7 bases). Germline V lookup: CDR1 SGHNT, CDR2 YYREEE (reference sequence). There are 14 residues in the CDR3. Trimming pared 4 bases from V and 4 bases from J, leaving 13 bases between. As DNA, the CDR3 is TGTGCCAGCAGCCAGGGGGGCCGGTCAGATACGCAGTATTTT. As protein: CASSQGGRSDTQYF. Using reference TRBV5-4 and TRBJ2-3 for the parts outside the CDR3, the full variable domain is ETGVTQSPTHLIKTRGQQVTLRCSSQSGHNTVSWYQQALGQGPQFIFQYYREEENGRGNFPPRFSGLQFPNYSSELNVNALELDDSALYLCASSQGGRSDTQYFGPGTRLTVL.

By share, this clonotype ranks as medium-sized. The V gene is TRBV12-3 or TRBV12-4, the J gene TRBJ2-1; no firm D call. CDR3 size: 12 residues. V shed 4 bases and J shed 5 bases, with 6 bases lying between them. The CDR3 nucleotides read TGTGCCAGCAGTTCGTGGGACAATGAGCAGTTCTTC. Translation: CASSSWDNEQFF.